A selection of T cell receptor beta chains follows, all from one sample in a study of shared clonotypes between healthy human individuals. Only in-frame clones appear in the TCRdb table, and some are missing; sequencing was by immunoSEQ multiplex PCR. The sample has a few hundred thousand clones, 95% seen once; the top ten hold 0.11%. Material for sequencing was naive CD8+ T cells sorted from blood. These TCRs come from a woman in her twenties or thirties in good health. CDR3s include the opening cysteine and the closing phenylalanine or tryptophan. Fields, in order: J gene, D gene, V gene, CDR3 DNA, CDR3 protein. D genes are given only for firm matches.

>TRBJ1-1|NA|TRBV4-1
TGCGCCAGCAGCCAAGGCCCCCCCGGCACCCTCGGTTCGAACACTGAAGCTTTCTTT
CASSQGPPGTLGSNTEAFF
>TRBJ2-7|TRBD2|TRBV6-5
TGTGCCAGCAGTACTAGCGAGAACTACGAGCAGTACTTC
CASSTSENYEQYF
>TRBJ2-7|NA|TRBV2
TGTGCCAGCAGTTTCCCCCTCACAGGGCTCGAGCAGTACTTC
CASSFPLTGLEQYF
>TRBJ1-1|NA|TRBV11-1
TGTGCCAGCGGTAGGGCCCTAAACACTGAAGCTTTCTTT
CASGRALNTEAFF
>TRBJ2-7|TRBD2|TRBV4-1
TGCGCCAGCAGCCAAGGCGGGAGTGGCGAGCAGTACTTC
CASSQGGSGEQYF
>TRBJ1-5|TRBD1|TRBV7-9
TGTGCCAGCAGCTGGGACAGAGAAGATCAGCCCCAGCATTTT
CASSWDREDQPQHF
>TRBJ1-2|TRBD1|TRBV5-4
TGTGCCAGCAGGACCGGGACAGACTATGGCTACACCTTC
CASRTGTDYGYTF
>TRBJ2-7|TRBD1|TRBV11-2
TGTGCCAGCAGCCCTGGACAGGGCCCCTACGAGCAGTACTTC
CASSPGQGPYEQYF
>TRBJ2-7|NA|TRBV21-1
TGTGCCAGCAGCAAAGAGGTCCGCACTAGCGGGAGCGAGGCCTACGAGCAGTACTTC
CASSKEVRTSGSEAYEQYF
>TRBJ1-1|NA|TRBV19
TGTGCCAGTAGGGTGCCCTCGACGGCTGAAGCTTTCTTT
CASRVPSTAEAFF
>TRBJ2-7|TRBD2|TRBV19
TGTGCCAGTAGTGACATAGCGGGAGGCTCCTACGAGCAGTACTTC
CASSDIAGGSYEQYF
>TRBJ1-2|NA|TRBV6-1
TGTGCCAGCAGTGAAGCGCGGTCGGGGGGCCTCGGCTATGGCTACACCTTC
CASSEARSGGLGYGYTF
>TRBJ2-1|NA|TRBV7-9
TGTGCCAGCAGCCCCCGGGCGGGTCCCTCCTACAATGAGCAGTTCTTC
CASSPRAGPSYNEQFF
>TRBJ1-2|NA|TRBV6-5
TGTGCCAGCAGTTACCTGGGAGAGGGCTATGGCTACACCTTC
CASSYLGEGYGYTF